The next 4 T cell receptor beta chains were all read from a single sample in a study of CD8+CD57+ T cells in acquired aplastic anemia (dated by TCRdb to the late 2010s). The sample was run on an Illumina HiSeq 2000. TCR beta VDJ combination and CDR3 sequence profiling used genomic DNA as the template. The raw public data were reprocessed by TCRdb itself: fastp quality trimming at Q25, MiXCR clonotype calling, in-frame beta chains only. Entries that share a CDR3 protein sequence are merged under the most common genes and DNA. The sample data list approximately 190,000 distinct CDR3 sequences, and 64% of these were observed just once. Of the sample, about 43% falls within the top ten clones. What was sequenced was sorted CD4+, CD8+, or CD8+CD57+ T cells (not recorded which) from PBMCs. The receptors come from a human donor with severe aplastic anemia or a healthy control (not recorded which).

The J gene is TRBJ2-2, the V gene TRBV12-3 or TRBV12-4; 12 bases are a match to TRBD2. The CDR3 runs to 18 residues. V lost 6 bases, J lost 3 bases, and 11 bases stayed unmatched. CDR3 DNA sequence: TGTGCCAGCAGCATTACTCTAGCGGGGGGGCCTGACACCGGGGAGCTGTTTTTT. Its protein product is CASSITLAGGPDTGELFF.

Only a few counts were recorded for this clonotype. The chain recombines TRBV24-1 with TRBJ2-3, with D hard to call. Trimming took 0 bases from V and 6 from J, leaving 9 bases between them. Germline V gene sequence: CDR1 KGHDR, CDR2 SFDVKD. CDR3 length: 14 amino acids. CDR3 loop: CATSDLGVYDTQYF. The CDR3 DNA reads as TGTGCCACCAGTGATTTGGGCGTTTACGATACGCAGTATTTT.

This chain connects TRBV24-1 to TRBJ2-1; tentative D call: TRBD2 (8 bases). Germline-derived CDR1 and CDR2 are KGHDR and SFDVKD. CDR3 length: 17 amino acids. The V gene lost 4 bases and the J gene lost 9 bases, with 24 bases spanning the gap. The CDR3 DNA reads TGTGCCACCAGTGACCCCAGGACTAGCAGGCGGGACAGTGAGCAGTTCTTC. It codes for CATSDPRTSRRDSEQFF.

The gene calls are TRBV15 and TRBJ2-7, with TRBD1 as a possible D gene (5 bases). This CDR3 has 16 residues. Germline CDR1 is LNHNV and CDR2 is YYDKDF (reference sequence). The V end was cut by 5 bases, the J end by 4 bases, with 21 bases between. The CDR3 coding sequence is TGTGCCACCAGCCGACCGCCCAGTTACAGGCCGTACGAGCAGTACTTC. Its translation: CATSRPPSYRPYEQYF.